These T cell receptor beta chains were read from a single sample in a study of cytomegalovirus exposure and HLA in healthy donors. TCRdb keeps only in-frame clones here, not all; method: immunoSEQ multiplex PCR. The profile covers fewer than 200,000 clones, with roughly 80% appearing a single time and less than 2.5% taken by the ten largest. The material sequenced was PBMCs. The receptors come from a male donor in good health and CMV-seronegative. Both conserved end residues are part of each CDR3. D genes are given only for firm matches. Size values are once, few and many counts, or a class for expanded clones, and some rows have none.

cdr3_nt,cdr3_aa,d_call,v_call,clone_size,j_call
TGTGCCAGCAGTATCCAGGGGGCTGGAACCGGGGAGCTGTTTTTT,CASSIQGAGTGELFF,TRBD1,TRBV6-1,once,TRBJ2-2
TGCGCCAGCAGCTTGGGTACAGGGGGCTCGGAGCCCCAGCATTTT,CASSLGTGGSEPQHF,TRBD1,TRBV5-1,-,TRBJ1-5
TGTGCCAGCAGCGTAGGGGGGACAGGGGTAAAGACCCAGTACTTC,CASSVGGTGVKTQYF,TRBD1,TRBV9,-,TRBJ2-5
TGCGCCAGCAGCTTGGGAGGGACAGGCTCACTCCTGCAAGAGACCCAGTACTTC,CASSLGGTGSLLQETQYF,TRBD1,TRBV5-1,-,TRBJ2-5
TGTGCCAGCAGCTTAGAGTCAGTTAATTCACCCCTCCACTTT,CASSLESVNSPLHF,-,TRBV7-2,-,TRBJ1-6
TGCGCCAGCAGACTAGAACCGGGACAGGGTGGTGAAAAACTGTTTTTT,CASRLEPGQGGEKLFF,TRBD1,TRBV4-1,-,TRBJ1-4
TGCGCCAGCAGCCAAGTGCACCCTCGGGAGACCCAGTACTTC,CASSQVHPRETQYF,-,TRBV4-1,-,TRBJ2-5
TGTGCCAGCTCACAGGGGGTGGGTGGCTACACCTTC,CASSQGVGGYTF,TRBD1,TRBV19,-,TRBJ1-2
TGCGCCAGCAGCCCTGGGGCAGGGGCAAGTGGCTACACCTTC,CASSPGAGASGYTF,-,TRBV5-1,-,TRBJ1-2
TGTGCCAGCAGCCCCCTCCGGGGGGGCGTGGCAGATACGCAGTATTTT,CASSPLRGGVADTQYF,TRBD2,TRBV7-9,-,TRBJ2-3
TGTGCCAGCAGGGCGGGAGCAGGGAGGAACACCGGGGAGCTGTTTTTT,CASRAGAGRNTGELFF,TRBD2,TRBV7-9,-,TRBJ2-2
TGTGCCAGCAGCTTAGGCGGGACTACATCGCGGGAGACCCAGTACTTC,CASSLGGTTSRETQYF,TRBD2,TRBV11-2,-,TRBJ2-5
TGCAGCGCGGGACTACAAAGAAACACCGGGGAGCTGTTTTTT,CSAGLQRNTGELFF,TRBD2,TRBV29-1,-,TRBJ2-2
TGTGCCAGCAGCTTGATGGGGGGGGCTCGGGGAGATACGCAGTATTTT,CASSLMGGARGDTQYF,-,TRBV5-4,-,TRBJ2-3
TGTGCCAGCAGTGAAGGGCCAGGGGGCTATGGCTACACCTTC,CASSEGPGGYGYTF,TRBD1,TRBV6-1,few,TRBJ1-2
TGTGCCAGCAGTTATTTTGGGGGGCAGGGGGACGCTTTCTTT,CASSYFGGQGDAFF,TRBD1,TRBV6-5,-,TRBJ1-1
TGCGCCAGCAGCTCGAAGGGGGGGGCTGGAAACACCATATATTTT,CASSSKGGAGNTIYF,-,TRBV4-1,few,TRBJ1-3
TGTGCCAGCAGTCAAAACGCCCAGAGCACAGATACGCAGTATTTT,CASSQNAQSTDTQYF,-,TRBV14,-,TRBJ2-3
TGTGCCAGCACTGACACAGGGGTGGGGGGCTACACCTTC,CASTDTGVGGYTF,TRBD1,TRBV2,-,TRBJ1-2
TGCGCCAGCAGCCAAGATCAGGTCAGGCCTGATCAAGAGACCCAGTACTTC,CASSQDQVRPDQETQYF,-,TRBV4-1,-,TRBJ2-5
TGTGCCAGCAGTTACTGGGGACAGGTTAATTCACCCCTCCACTTT,CASSYWGQVNSPLHF,TRBD1,TRBV6-5,-,TRBJ1-6
TGCGCCAGCAGTGAGTCGATGACAGGGGCGAGCTACACCTTC,CASSESMTGASYTF,TRBD1,TRBV10-1,-,TRBJ1-2
TGCGCCAGCAGCCAAGATGGGAGATTTCATCAGCCCCAGCATTTT,CASSQDGRFHQPQHF,-,TRBV4-1,-,TRBJ1-5
TGTGCCAGCAGCGGGCGGTCTGGGGCCAACGTCCTGACTTTC,CASSGRSGANVLTF,-,TRBV9,-,TRBJ2-6
TGCAGCGTTCACCGTGCGTACTATGGCTACACCTTC,CSVHRAYYGYTF,-,TRBV29-1,-,TRBJ1-2
TGCGCCAGCAGCCAAGTGGCGGGAATGAACACTGAAGCTTTCTTT,CASSQVAGMNTEAFF,-,TRBV4-1,-,TRBJ1-1
TGTGCCAGCAGTTACCGTGGCTCAACAGAGAACTTC,CASSYRGSTENF,-,TRBV6-6,few,TRBJ1-2
TGTGCCAGCAGTGAAAGGGGACAGGGGTATGAAAAACTGTTTTTT,CASSERGQGYEKLFF,TRBD1,TRBV6-1,-,TRBJ1-4
TGCGCCAGCAGCCAAGGTCTCCCTAGCGGGGGGGCCGGGTACAATGAGCAGTTCTTC,CASSQGLPSGGAGYNEQFF,TRBD2,TRBV4-1,once,TRBJ2-1
TGTGCCAGCAGCCCTCAGGACTCGCGGGGGGACTACGAGCAGTACTTC,CASSPQDSRGDYEQYF,TRBD2,TRBV13,few,TRBJ2-7
TGTGCCAGCGGGGGCGATAGTTTGGACAATCAGCCCCAGCATTTT,CASGGDSLDNQPQHF,-,TRBV6-1,-,TRBJ1-5
TGTGCCAGCTCACCACCGACAGCCTCTGGAAACACCATATATTTT,CASSPPTASGNTIYF,-,TRBV18,-,TRBJ1-3
TGTGCCAGCAGCTTACAATCGCCCCATCGTCAGCCCCAGCATTTT,CASSLQSPHRQPQHF,-,TRBV5-6,once,TRBJ1-5
TGTGCCAGCAGTTACCAAAGACAGGGGGCCGATGAGACCCAGTACTTC,CASSYQRQGADETQYF,TRBD1,TRBV6-6,-,TRBJ2-5
TGTGCCAGCAGCAGGGGGACAGGGAAAGGGTCTAATTCACCCCTCCACTTT,CASSRGTGKGSNSPLHF,TRBD1,TRBV5-4,once,TRBJ1-6
TGCGCCAGCAGTGAGTCGAATACAGGGGGGTTGAATGGCTACACCTTC,CASSESNTGGLNGYTF,TRBD1,TRBV10-2,-,TRBJ1-2
TGTGCCAGTACCCCTGGTTCGGACACTGAAGCTTTCTTT,CASTPGSDTEAFF,-,TRBV19,-,TRBJ1-1